Reported below is one T cell receptor beta chain. The sample belongs to a study of patients and donors after allogeneic stem cell transplantation. The CDR3 runs 13 residues. Germline V gene sequence: CDR1 MNHEY, CDR2 SVGAGI. The V end was cut by 8 bases, the J end by 0 bases, with 10 bases between. MiXCR, run by TCRdb on the RT-PCR reads, gives a single entry per CDR3 protein. The table has about 150,000 distinct CDR3 sequences, 30% to 45% seen once; the top ten hold about 50%. The sequenced sample consisted of blood, either unsorted or a sorted T cell fraction (not recorded which). This clonotype was sampled from a human donor who was either an allogeneic HSCT recipient or a stem cell or donor lymphocyte infusion donor (not recorded which). It is not recorded whose cells these are; they may come from a transplant donor. The chain carries TRBV6-5 and TRBJ1-1; D is unclear. In DNA form, the CDR3 reads TGTGCCAGCGGACGACTTTTGAACACTGAAGCTTTCTTT. Translation: CASGRLLNTEAFF.